This T cell receptor (beta chain) originates from a study of beta chain features in type 1 diabetes. General observations from the study: A potential PCR bias toward shorter templates would be equal in patient and control samples. In every one of the four CD4+ subsets, TCRB CDR3s were moderately but significantly shorter in Type 1 diabetes patients.

Expressed TCRB transcripts were sequenced because the entire RNA isolate underwent reverse transcription. Only in-frame clones appear in the TCRdb table, and some are missing; sequencing was by immunoSEQ multiplex PCR. The table lists 93,000 or so clones, under 30% of them singletons. About this clone: The antigen is not known.

CD45RO/CCR7/CD25/CD127/CD95/CD27 sorting isolated CD4+ naive, central memory, regulatory and stem cell-like memory cells. The CDR3 covers 14 residues. Germline trimming cut 7 bases from V and 0 bases from J; bases unmatched to any gene: 4. Germline V lookup: CDR1 SQVTM, CDR2 ANQGSEA. The sequenced sample consisted of central memory CD4+ T cells from blood. The TCR comes from a woman under 30 with type 1 diabetes. This chain connects TRBV29-1 to TRBJ2-1; 9 bases agree with TRBD1. The chain's CDR3 is CSEQGASSYNEQFF. The CDR3 region has the DNA TGCAGCGAACAGGGGGCTTCCTCCTACAATGAGCAGTTCTTC.